The clone carrying this T cell receptor beta chain appeared a single time. Antigen: not known. Researchers ran the PCR with 60 Vbeta and 13 Jbeta primers. Here immunoSEQ multiplex PCR was the method, and the copy in TCRdb shows in-frame clones only, minus some. The sample has 100,000 to 150,000 clones, around three quarters seen once. Though probably carrying unrecorded immune exposures, donors were nominally healthy at sampling. The data belong to a study of cytomegalovirus exposure and HLA in healthy donors. Whole-study findings and limits: Another analysis was done later, and it associated approximately 17,000 TCR beta sequences with HLA alleles at 0.05 false discovery rate. According to a later analysis, donors in an Asian-associated ancestry cluster reportedly had fewer N-insertions than the approximately 730-donor mean. The majority of CMV-associated TCR beta chains were reported as apparently HLA-restricted in a later analysis.

Sequencing was carried out using PBMCs. The TCR originated in a woman in her 50s in good health and CMV-seronegative.

The CDR3 loop reads CASSFTGAGNTIYF. The CDR3 coding sequence is TGTGCCAGCAGTTTCACAGGGGCTGGAAACACCATATATTTT. The chain couples TRBV11-2 to TRBJ1-3; TRBD1 agrees at 7 bases. Trimming at V came to 6 bases and at J to 2 bases, leaving 4 bases not matched to a gene. CDR3 length: 14 amino acids. Germline V gives CDR1 SGHAT, CDR2 FQNNGV.